These 25 T cell receptor beta chains were sequenced from one sample in a study of regulatory T cells in long-lasting Graves disease. The time point here: newly diagnosed GD, antithyroid drugs for less than 3 months. After RNA was extracted from PBMCs, the TCR library was made from it. Combining iRepertoire HTBI primers with Arm-PCR of CDR3 regions, the authors built TCR beta libraries. TCRdb re-called the multiplex PCR reads with MiXCR, one entry per CDR3 protein. The sample lists over 200,000 distinct CDR3 sequences; roughly 18% were seen once. Separately, the same data were catalogued under a study of T cells in Graves' hyperthyroidism and ophthalmopathy.

Sequences were derived from peripheral blood mononuclear cells (PBMCs), sampled at new diagnosis, from a patient treated with antithyroid drugs. These receptors all come from a woman under 40 with Graves disease.

This clonotype was seen many times. The chain recombines TRBV20-1 with TRBJ1-5, with D tentatively TRBD1 (5 bases). V was pared by 7 bases and J by 4 bases, with 11 bases between. Germline values: CDR1 DFQATT, CDR2 SNEGSKA (reference sequence). The CDR3 is 12 residues long. The CDR3 loop reads CSGTEGNQPQHF. CDR3 sequence (DNA): TGCAGTGGGACTGAGGGGAATCAGCCCCAGCATTTT.

This clonotype was observed at least ten times. The chain joins TRBV24-1 to TRBJ2-1, with D maybe TRBD1 (6 bases). Germline values: CDR1 KGHDR, CDR2 SFDVKD. The CDR3 has 15 amino acids. The V gene lost 4 bases and the J gene lost 4 bases, with 13 bases spanning the gap. The CDR3 DNA reads as TGTGCCACCAGTGAGGGGAAAGGACAGTACAATGAGCAGTTCTTC. Protein product: CATSEGKGQYNEQFF.

This clonotype was counted ten times or more. The chain couples TRBV7-9 to TRBJ2-7, with 9 bases identical to TRBD1. V trimming: 4 bases; J trimming: 2 bases; junction bases outside the gene matches: 9. This CDR3 has 16 residues. Germline-derived CDR1 and CDR2 are SEHNR and FQNEAQ (reference sequence). For the CDR3, the DNA is TGTGCCAGCAGCTCAGGACAGGGGAGTAAGACCTACGAGCAGTACTTC. Its translation: CASSSGQGSKTYEQYF.

This clonotype was picked up many times. The DNA of the CDR3 is TGCGCCAGCAGCCAAGGCGTTGCGTCAGATACGCAGTATTTT. It is translated as CASSQGVASDTQYF. The V call is TRBV4-1, the J call TRBJ2-3; D is unclear. The germline gives CDR1 MGHRA, CDR2 YSYEKL. The CDR3 contains 14 residues. The V end was cut by 1 base, the J end by 4 bases, with 9 bases between.

The chain is built from TRBV18 and TRBJ2-7; 10 bases align to TRBD1. Trimming took 6 bases from V and 1 from J; bases not matched to a gene: 6. The CDR3 length is 15 residues. Germline V gene sequence: CDR1 KGHSH, CDR2 LQKENI. CDR3 sequence reads: CASSRGTGVSYEQYF. The DNA of the CDR3 is TGTGCCAGCTCCCGGGGGACAGGGGTTTCCTACGAGCAGTACTTC.

Ten or more counts support this clonotype. The chain has TRBV7-9 and TRBJ2-1, with 8 positions matching TRBD2. After removal of 4 bases from V and 0 bases from J, the junction contained 5 bases not matched to a gene. The CDR3 spans 16 residues. CDR1 is SEHNR, CDR2 FQNEAQ, per germline (reference sequence). CDR3 sequence reads: CASSSGGGNSYNEQFF. The CDR3 nucleotides read TGTGCCAGCAGCTCTGGCGGGGGGAACTCCTACAATGAGCAGTTCTTC.

Ten or more counts support this clonotype. The rearrangement joins TRBV5-1 to TRBJ1-3; a weak D match, TRBD1 (5 bases). The CDR3 covers 16 residues. Germline assignment: CDR1 SGHRS and CDR2 YFSETQ. The V gene lost 1 base and the J gene lost 4 bases, with 15 bases spanning the gap. The CDR3 reads CASSLIGKGRGNTIYF. For the CDR3, the DNA is TGCGCCAGCAGCTTGATAGGAAAGGGGAGAGGAAACACCATATATTTT.

A few counts support this clonotype. The J gene is TRBJ1-1, the V gene TRBV25-1; D call uncertain. Germline CDR1 reads MGHDK; CDR2 reads SYGVNS. The length of the CDR3 is 13 residues. V was shortened by 6 bases and J by 5 bases, with 13 bases between the two germline ends. The CDR3 DNA reads as TGTGCCAGCAGGGGCGAGTGGGGAACTGAAGCTTTCTTT. Its translation: CASRGEWGTEAFF.

The rearrangement uses TRBV6-2 or TRBV6-3 and TRBJ2-2; TRBD1 agrees at 7 bases. This CDR3 is built from 15 residues. CDR1 and CDR2 (germline): MNHEY, SVGEGT. Germline trimming cut 0 bases from V and 5 bases from J; bases unmatched to any gene: 3. CDR3 DNA: TGTGCCAGCAGTTACTCGACAGGGCGGACCGGGGAGCTGTTTTTT. Encoded protein: CASSYSTGRTGELFF.

The sample holds many counts of this clonotype. The rearrangement joins TRBV7-2 to TRBJ1-4; tentatively, D is TRBD1 (5 bases). CDR1 and CDR2 (germline): SGHTA, FQGNSA. The CDR3 sequence is 14 residues long. V lost 5 bases to trimming and J lost 5 bases, with 12 bases between them. The CDR3 loop is CASSPSRGNEKLFF. CDR3 nucleotide sequence: TGTGCCAGCAGCCCTTCTCGGGGGAATGAAAAACTGTTTTTT.

This clonotype was recorded many times. The genes are TRBV6-2 or TRBV6-3 and TRBJ2-7; D not certain. The CDR3 totals 12 residues. V lost 0 bases and J 7 bases, leaving 7 bases between the germline ends. Per germline, CDR1 MNHEY and CDR2 SVGEGT. Here the CDR3 reads CASSYSGSEQYF. The CDR3 coding sequence is TGTGCCAGCAGTTACTCGGGGTCAGAGCAGTACTTC.

This clonotype was observed many times. This rearrangement joins TRBV7-2 to TRBJ2-1; TRBD2 matches at 11 bases. The CDR3 covers 16 residues. V dropped 2 bases and J dropped 7; count of bases not matched to a gene: 7. CDR1 is SGHTA, CDR2 FQGNSA, per germline. Here the CDR3 reads CASSLSGTSGQNEQFF. The CDR3 bases are TGTGCCAGCAGCTTATCGGGGACTAGCGGCCAAAATGAGCAGTTCTTC.

A few counts support this clonotype. The V gene is TRBV12-3 or TRBV12-4, the J gene TRBJ1-1; D unresolved. This CDR3 comprises 12 residues. V lost 8 bases, J lost 2 bases, and 9 bases lay in between. The CDR3 region has the DNA TGTGCCAGCGTCCGGAGAAACACTGAAGCTTTCTTT. This codes for CASVRRNTEAFF.

The V and J genes are TRBV4-1 and TRBJ1-4; D gene ambiguous. The germline CDR1 and CDR2 sequences are MGHRA and YSYEKL. Trimming stripped 4 bases from V and 8 bases from J, with 14 bases between. The CDR3 consists of 14 residues. The CDR3 sequence: CASSPLGVREKLFF. The CDR3 DNA sequence: TGCGCCAGCAGCCCCCTAGGTGTCCGGGAAAAACTGTTTTTT.

Ten or more counts support this clonotype. This chain links TRBV6-1 with TRBJ1-1, with unresolved D. Trimming took 6 bases from V and 1 from J, leaving 9 bases between them. Looked up from germline, CDR1 is MNHNS and CDR2 is SASEGT. The CDR3 is made up of 13 amino acids. The CDR3 DNA reads TGTGCCAGCAGGCGGGGAACGAACACTGAAGCTTTCTTT. This codes for CASRRGTNTEAFF.

A remark on this clonotype: Since a far larger clone is one base different, this is likely a read error. The chain carries TRBV6-1 and TRBJ2-3; 7 bases are shared with TRBD1. This CDR3 region has 17 residues. Germline V CDR1 and CDR2: MNHNS, SASEGT. The CDR3 loop is CATSDPRDSTSSDTQYF. CDR3 nucleotides: TGTGCCACCAGTGATCCCCGGGACAGCACCTCCTCAGATACGCAGTATTTT.

The chain combines TRBV3-1 with TRBJ2-1; 7 nucleotides align to TRBD1. CDR3 length: 15 residues. Germline CDR1 and CDR2: LGHDT and YNNKEL (reference sequence). V was pared by 2 bases and J by 1 base, with 2 bases of the junction left unmatched. The CDR3 loop reads CASSQSDRSYNEQFF. In DNA form, the CDR3 reads TGTGCCAGCAGCCAATCGGACAGGTCCTACAATGAGCAGTTCTTC.

This clonotype showed up just a few times. V and J are TRBV6-1 and TRBJ1-2; tentatively, D is TRBD1 (5 bases). From germline, CDR1 is MNHNS and CDR2 SASEGT. V was trimmed by 10 bases and J by 5 bases, leaving 8 bases between them. This CDR3 has 10 amino acids. The CDR3 region has the DNA TGTGCCACGCGGGGGTATGGCTACACCTTC. This codes for CATRGYGYTF.

This clonotype has a count of ten or more. The V gene is TRBV12-3 or TRBV12-4, the J gene TRBJ1-5; 9 positions agree with TRBD1. The CDR3 length is 14 residues. Trimming at V came to 6 bases and at J to 6 bases, leaving 6 bases not matched to a gene. CDR3: CASSLDRGGQPQHF. DNA of the CDR3: TGTGCCAGCAGCCTGGACAGGGGCGGTCAGCCCCAGCATTTT.

This clonotype showed up just once. This sequence is one base from a far larger clone and is likely a read error. The CDR3 does not end in the conserved phenylalanine or tryptophan, so this is likely a read error. The chain couples TRBV7-3 to TRBJ1-1; tentatively, D is TRBD1 (6 bases). V lost 8 bases to trimming and J lost 0 bases, with 16 bases between them. Per germline, CDR1 SGHTA and CDR2 FQGTGA. CDR3 length equals 15 residues. This chain's CDR3 is CASPTAGAVNTEAFS. DNA of the CDR3: TGTGCCAGCCCGACGGCAGGGGCGGTGAACACTGAAGCTTTCTCT.

This clonotype was observed many times. The CDR3 loop is CASTKTGNYGYTF. CDR3 bases: TGTGCCAGCACAAAAACAGGGAACTATGGCTACACCTTC. The J gene is TRBJ1-2, the V gene TRBV2; a weak D match, TRBD1 (6 bases). Germline CDR1 is SNHLY and CDR2 is FYNNEI. V lost 7 bases to trimming and J lost 2 bases, with 11 bases between them. The CDR3 loop spans 13 amino acids. Full variable domain (missing parts from reference TRBV2 and TRBJ1-2): EPEVTQTPSHQVTQMGQEVILRCVPISNHLYFYWYRQILGQKVEFLVSFYNNEISEKSEIFDDQFSVERPDGSNFTLKIRSTKLEDSAMYFCASTKTGNYGYTFGSGTRLTVV.

Of note for this clonotype: A much larger clone lies a single base off, so this may be a read error. The chain carries TRBV9 and TRBJ2-1; 10 bases line up with TRBD2. CDR1 and CDR2 (germline): SGDLS, YYNGEE. This CDR3 is built from 15 residues. The CDR3 sequence is CASSATSGVGNGQFF. Written as DNA, the CDR3 is TGTGCCAGCAGTGCTACTAGCGGGGTGGGGAATGGGCAGTTCTTC.

The sample holds many counts of this clonotype. The rearrangement joins TRBV6-1 to TRBJ1-1; 7 bases line up with TRBD1. Germline V gives CDR1 MNHNS, CDR2 SASEGT. V shed 5 bases, J shed 4 bases, and the junction held 4 bases outside the gene matches. The CDR3 runs to 13 residues. CDR3 coding DNA: TGTGCCAGCAGTACTTACAGGGGCACTGAAGCTTTCTTT. This codes for CASSTYRGTEAFF.

In this sample, this clonotype turned up a few times. The rearrangement uses TRBV4-1 and TRBJ2-1, with 13 nucleotides matching TRBD2. The V gene end was trimmed by 0 bases and the J gene end by 9 bases; junction bases not matched to a gene: 14. This CDR3 has 19 residues. The V gene's germline CDR1 is MGHRA and CDR2 YSYEKL. CDR3 protein: CASSQENRVRTSGGGEQFF. The CDR3 DNA follows: TGCGCCAGCAGCCAAGAAAACAGAGTGAGGACTAGCGGGGGAGGTGAGCAGTTCTTC.

As to this clonotype: A much larger clonotype is one base distant, so this may be a read error. Here the CDR3 DNA reads TGTGCCAGCAGCTTGGGTTCCGGCCGGTCGAACACTGAAGCTTTCTTT. Translated: CASSLGSGRSNTEAFF. The chain links TRBV7-2 to TRBJ1-1; D is uncertain. The CDR3 length is 16 residues. V was cut by 3 bases and J by 1 base, with 15 bases left in between. Germline V gives CDR1 SGHTA, CDR2 FQGNSA.